The clone carrying this T cell receptor (beta chain) turned up a few times. Its antigen remains unidentified. The data belong to a study of beta chain features in type 1 diabetes. Findings of the study overall: The naive, central memory and Treg TCRB repertoires showed an apparent similarity that was greater among patients than among healthy donors. Shortening that was moderate but significant affected the TCRB CDR3s of Type 1 diabetes patients in all four CD4+ subsets.

The sequenced template was cDNA made from the entire isolated RNA. The protocol was immunoSEQ multiplex PCR, while the TCRdb copy is restricted to in-frame clones and leaves out a portion. The table shows around 710,000 clones, with 9.5% to 15% occurring only once. Germline-derived CDR1 and CDR2 are ENHRY and SYGVKD. The CDR3 totals 15 residues. The trim removed 5 bases at V and 6 bases at J, leaving 8 bases unmatched. The TCR originated in a man in his thirties or forties with type 1 diabetes. The sequenced sample was naive CD4+ T cells from blood. This sequence joins TRBV10-3 and TRBJ2-2; 8 nucleotides match TRBD1. The CDR3: CAISPGTGSSGELFF. In DNA form, the CDR3 reads TGTGCCATCAGTCCCGGGACAGGATCCTCCGGGGAGCTGTTTTTT.